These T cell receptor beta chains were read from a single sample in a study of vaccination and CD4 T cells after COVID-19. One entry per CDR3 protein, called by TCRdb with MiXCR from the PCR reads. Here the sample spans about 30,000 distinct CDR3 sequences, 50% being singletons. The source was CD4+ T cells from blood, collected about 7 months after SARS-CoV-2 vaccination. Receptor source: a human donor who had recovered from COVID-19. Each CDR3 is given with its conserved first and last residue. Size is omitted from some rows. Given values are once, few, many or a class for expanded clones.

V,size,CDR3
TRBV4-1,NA,CASSQDSGGDYGYTF
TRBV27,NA,CASSQQWGLAGNEQYF
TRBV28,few,CASSSHLRTLNQPQHF
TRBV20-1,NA,CSASSPIRDYSNQPQHF
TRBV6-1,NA,CASSEGTGGAYEQYF
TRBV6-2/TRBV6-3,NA,CASSILGPTSTDTQYF
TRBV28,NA,CASSSTGPYGYTF
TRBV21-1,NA,CASSQVLTRESTDTQYF
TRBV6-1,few,CASKGGWSNQPQHF
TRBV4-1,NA,CASSRAGGETQYF
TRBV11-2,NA,CASSGVEQFF
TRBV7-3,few,CASSLDRENSPLHF
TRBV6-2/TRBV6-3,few,CASSRTMAGGTGELFF
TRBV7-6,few,CASSLVTGQRAKQYF
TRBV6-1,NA,CASSGADRRGYGYTF
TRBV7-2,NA,CASSLEAGTTSTDTQYF
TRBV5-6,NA,CASSLLNRAYEQYF
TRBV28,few,CASSTSGSWETQYF
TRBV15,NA,CATSIRQGGTDTQYF
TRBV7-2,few,CASSSTAGRADTQYF
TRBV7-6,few,CASSARPGGNSPLHF
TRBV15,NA,CATSKYSGTSGANYEQYF
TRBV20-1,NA,CSARDRRGPSGNTIYF
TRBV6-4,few,CASSDRATTRLASPLHF
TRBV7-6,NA,CASSPRGSGRATTGELFF
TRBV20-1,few,CSASPRSTGELFF
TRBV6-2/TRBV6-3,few,CASTQFSETQYF
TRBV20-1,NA,CSARDVAGGGSYNEQFF
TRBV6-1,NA,CASSRDLVEEQYF
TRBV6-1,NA,CASAGQLLETQYF
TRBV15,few,CATSRDYGDSPTAYEQYF
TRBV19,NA,CASSIAKSTDTQYF
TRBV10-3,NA,CATSGTGSQPQHF
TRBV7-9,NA,CASRQDRFMNTEAFF
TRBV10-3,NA,CAIRSQGAYEQYF
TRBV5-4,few,CASSLQDGTGEQFF
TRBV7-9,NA,CATQGGGETQYF
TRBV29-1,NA,CSVGRQDRAYGYTF
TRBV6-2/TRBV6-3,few,CASSALAPEQYF
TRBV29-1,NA,CSVEWPGGNYGYTF
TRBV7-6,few,CASSLRSAANTDTQYF
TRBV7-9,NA,CASSLGANTEAFF
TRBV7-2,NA,CASSPSSAQYF
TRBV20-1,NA,CSAIREGGYEQYF
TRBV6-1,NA,CASSTLRLNYGYTF
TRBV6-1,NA,CASSEGETLKQYF
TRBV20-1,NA,CSARGSLNTEAFF
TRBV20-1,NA,CSAIPLIGLAVSTDTQYF
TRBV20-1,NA,CSARDLTGLAKNIQYF